Reported below is one TCR beta chain. Its specificity is unknown. The data derive from a study of CXCR3-negative and CXCR3-positive naive CD8 T cells. Broader study findings: Higher TRB CDR3 hydrophobicity marked CXCR3-positive naive cells relative to CXCR3-negative naive cells. Freshly isolated PBMCs were used in most assays, given partial CXCR3 loss after freezing. Similar TRBV-TRBJ usage characterized naive CXCR3-negative and CXCR3-positive cells; memory cells differed. For the naive subsets, surface CD5 was similar, and TCR strength was inferred from TRB CDR3 properties.

Within the CD8+ T cell compartment, naive cells were CD45RO-CCR7+CD27+CD95-. UMI-labeled 5' RACE TRB cDNA libraries were prepared from the cells. No DNA is given; TCRdb re-called the 5' RACE reads and lists each CDR3 protein once. The repertoire shows under 70,000 distinct CDR3 sequences; the top ten hold 4.8%. CDR1 and CDR2 (germline): SGHDT, YYEEEE. The CDR3 loop spans 14 amino acids. This sequence originates from a human donor in good health. Some clones in this sample may be carry-over from other donors' samples. V usage is TRBV5-6 and J usage is TRBJ2-7. The sample consisted of naive CXCR3+ CD8+ T cells from blood. As for subset: CD45RO-CCR7+CD27+CD95- naive CD8+ T cells expressing CXCR3 (TNR3+). CDR3 region: CASSFPRSSYEQYF.